A single TCR beta chain is shown here with its context. The antigen is unknown. The CDR3 has 14 residues. For each CDR3 protein, TCRdb gives one entry from its re-call of the 5' RACE reads, without DNA. Its table lists approximately 300,000 distinct CDR3 sequences. This sample was taken from a study of monozygotic twins with inflammatory bowel disease. General study results and limits: No separation of different T cell subtypes was possible. IBD patients had lower TCRbeta diversity (inverse Simpson) than healthy co-twins.

This clonotype was obtained from a human donor with ulcerative colitis or Crohn's disease, or a healthy co-twin of an affected twin (not recorded which). The chain uses TRBV12-3 or TRBV12-4 and TRBJ1-2. The sample comprised blood. The CDR3 sequence is CASSDTSLGYGYTF.